This entry concerns a single T cell receptor beta chain. The data derive from a study of CD8 T cells in Susac syndrome. The T cells that were sequenced for TCR beta were CD8+ and CD4+ cells from blood. CD8+ and CD4+ T cells were negatively isolated; TEMRA cells were FACS-enriched. The RNA input was roughly 0.45 to 1 ug, and it was reverse transcribed with random hexamers. TCRdb fed the immunoSEQ multiplex PCR reads into MiXCR, producing one record per CDR3 protein. The sample has 150,000 or so distinct CDR3 sequences; 92% are singletons. This receptor was obtained from a human donor in good health. The sequenced material came from CD4+ T cells from PBMCs.

In DNA, the CDR3 is TGCAGTGCTAGCGGGACACTTCATCAGCCCCAGCATTTT. Its translation: CSASGTLHQPQHF. The gene calls are TRBV20-1 and TRBJ1-5, with D possibly TRBD1 on 6 matching bases. Per germline, CDR1 DFQATT and CDR2 SNEGSKA (reference sequence). V dropped 3 bases and J dropped 5 bases, with 11 bases sitting between them. The CDR3 contains 13 residues.